Below, 4 T cell receptor beta chains from the same sample are listed, as sequenced in a study of T cell repertoires in cytomegalovirus infection. A single record per CDR3 protein comes from TCRdb applying MiXCR to the reads. The sample contains around 630,000 distinct CDR3 sequences, more than 20% of which appear only once. Sequences were obtained from CD8+ T cells from PBMCs. These receptors were taken from a human donor in good health (CMV status not recorded). Some clones in this sample may be carry-over from other donors' samples.

This clonotype has just a few counts. This rearrangement joins TRBV6-2 or TRBV6-3 to TRBJ2-1; TRBD2 is a possible D gene (6 bases). Germline CDR1 and CDR2: MNHEY and SVGEGT. This CDR3 contains 12 residues. The V end was cut by 6 bases, the J end by 11 bases, with 14 bases between. The DNA for the CDR3 is TGTGCCAGCAGCCGCGGGACTCTGAAGCAGTTCTTC. Translated: CASSRGTLKQFF.

This clonotype was detected ten times or more. The chain is built from TRBV7-2 and TRBJ1-5, with a possible D match to TRBD1 (5 bases). The CDR3 runs to 17 residues. Germline CDR1 SGHTA, CDR2 FQGNSA. V lost 0 bases to trimming and J lost 2 bases, with 14 bases between them. The CDR3 DNA follows: TGTGCCAGCAGCTTAGCGCGTTTAGGGACGGGCAATCAGCCCCAGCATTTT. It codes for CASSLARLGTGNQPQHF.

The chain uses TRBV7-3 and TRBJ1-1, with a tentative D call TRBD1 (5 bases). Trimming stripped 1 base from V and 5 bases from J, with 17 bases between. The V gene's germline CDR1 is SGHTA and CDR2 FQGTGA. The CDR3 covers 16 residues. The CDR3 region has the DNA TGTGCCAGCAGCTTAATTCGAAGGGGTGAGGGGACTGAAGCTTTCTTT. It yields the protein CASSLIRRGEGTEAFF.

This clonotype was seen ten or more times. The V call is TRBV7-9, the J call TRBJ2-2, with a possible D match to TRBD1 (6 bases). V was pared by 5 bases and J by 5 bases, with 12 bases between. This CDR3 has 14 residues. The germline V gene has CDR1 SEHNR and CDR2 FQNEAQ (reference sequence). DNA of the CDR3: TGTGCCAGCAGCACGAGGGACATGACCGGGGAGCTGTTTTTT. Amino acids: CASSTRDMTGELFF.